Each of the 28 T cell receptor beta chains below was sequenced from the same sample in a study of tumor and adjacent non-tumor tissue in lung cancer. The library came from three nested PCR rounds adapted from ARM-PCR protocols. In TCRdb, the multiplex PCR reads were re-called with MiXCR into one record per CDR3 protein. The sample includes 77,000 or so distinct CDR3 sequences, about 80% of them seen just once. The template was RNA from unsorted bulk tissue. This non-tumor lung sample came from over 3 cm beyond the tumor edge. Source material: distant non-tumor lung tissue. These receptors were taken from a man between 65 and 80 years old with non-small cell lung cancer.

Comment on this clonotype: One end of the junction is discordant with germline, which a read error may explain. The chain combines TRBV6-5 with TRBJ1-1; 8 bases align to TRBD1. Germline CDR1 reads MNHEY; CDR2 reads SVGAGI. The CDR3 runs to 16 residues. The CDR3 DNA is TGTGCCAGCAGCTACTCCCCACGGACAGGGAGTACTGGAGCTTTATTT. It encodes CASSYSPRTGSTGALF.

A note on this clonotype: One end of the junction does not line up with germline, which may come from a read error. The V call is TRBV11-2, the J call TRBJ2-1, with 7 bases identical to TRBD1. Per germline, CDR1 SGHAT and CDR2 FQNNGV. The length of the CDR3 is 14 residues. This chain's CDR3 is CAGSLQGIYNEQFF. The CDR3 DNA reads TGTGCCGGCAGCTTACAGGGGATCTACAATGAGCAGTTTTTC.

This clonotype showed up many times. This chain links TRBV30 with TRBJ1-1; tentatively, D is TRBD1 (6 bases). Germline assignment: CDR1 GTSNPN and CDR2 SVGIG (reference sequence). CDR3 length: 16 amino acids. The germline V and J ends were trimmed by 3 bases and 0 bases, with 17 bases remaining between them. The CDR3 is CAWSQGAGTLNTEAFF. The CDR3 DNA is TGTGCCTGGAGCCAAGGGGCTGGGACACTGAACACTGAAGCTTTCTTT.

In the case of this clonotype: The conserved closing phenylalanine or tryptophan is absent in this CDR3, likely reflecting a read error. Here the CDR3 reads CSAREPHYYEQYI. As DNA, the CDR3 is TGCAGTGCTAGAGAACCCCATTACTACGAGCAGTACATC. V is TRBV20-1 and J is TRBJ2-7, with D unclear. Germline values: CDR1 DFQATT, CDR2 SNEGSKA (reference sequence). V dropped 0 bases and J dropped 3 bases, with 9 bases sitting between them. The CDR3 contains 13 residues.

In regard to this clonotype: Because it lacks the conserved phenylalanine or tryptophan at the end, this CDR3 is likely a read error. The chain recombines TRBV29-1 with TRBJ2-1; D ambiguous. Germline V gene sequence: CDR1 SQVTM, CDR2 ANQGSEA. The length of the CDR3 is 13 residues. The V gene lost 3 bases and the J gene lost 5 bases, with 11 bases spanning the gap. In DNA form, the CDR3 reads TGCAGCGTTGAGTATGAAATAAACAATGAGCAGTTCTCC. Translating it yields CSVEYEINNEQFS.

Points on this clonotype: This may be a read error, as it is one base from a much larger clone. V is TRBV28 and J is TRBJ1-2; D gene uncertain. The CDR3 totals 14 residues. Per the germline V gene, CDR1 is MDHEN and CDR2 is SYDVKM. V lost 8 bases, J lost 6 bases, and 19 bases lay in between. The CDR3 DNA reads as TGTGCCAGCCACGATTCAGTCACACGCAATGGCTACACCTTC. The encoded protein is CASHDSVTRNGYTF.

This clonotype was found many times. V and J are TRBV28 and TRBJ2-5; TRBD2 aligns across 12 bases. The CDR3 has 20 residues. V lost 2 bases, J lost 3 bases, and 16 bases stayed unmatched. Germline-derived CDR1 and CDR2 are MDHEN and SYDVKM. In DNA, the CDR3 is TGTGCCAGCAGTTTACTTGGCCTCCAGACTAGCGGGAGAGGGGAAGAGACCCAGTACTTC. Protein sequence: CASSLLGLQTSGRGEETQYF. The full variable domain, its missing parts supplied by reference TRBV28 and TRBJ2-5, is DVKVTQSSRYLVKRTGEKVFLECVQDMDHENMFWYRQDPGLGLRLIYFSYDVKMKEKGDIPEGYSVSREKKERFSLILESASTNQTSMYLCASSLLGLQTSGRGEETQYFGPGTRLLVL.

The chain is built from TRBV5-1 and TRBJ2-3, with D perhaps assigned TRBD1 or TRBD2 (5 bases each). V was trimmed by 0 bases and J by 1 base, leaving 18 bases between them. The CDR3 runs 18 residues. Germline V CDR1 and CDR2: SGHRS, YFSETQ. CDR3 in amino acids: CASSLAPPGTTGTDTQYF. The CDR3 DNA is TGCGCCAGCAGCTTGGCACCCCCCGGGACCACTGGCACAGATACGCAGTATTTT.

The V call is TRBV12-3 or TRBV12-4, the J call TRBJ2-5; possibly TRBD2 for D (7 bases). V lost 8 bases and J 4 bases, leaving 17 bases between the germline ends. CDR3 length: 14 residues. The CDR3 bases are TGTGCCAGCTGTTACACAGGGAGGGGAGAGACCCAGTACTTC. Protein: CASCYTGRGETQYF.

This chain links TRBV28 with TRBJ2-7; no definite D call. Trimming stripped 2 bases from V and 1 base from J, with 15 bases between. This CDR3 comprises 16 residues. Per germline, CDR1 MDHEN and CDR2 SYDVKM. The CDR3 DNA follows: TGTGCCAGCAGTTTACATCTACTGGGAAGGTCCTACGAGCAGTACTTC. This codes for CASSLHLLGRSYEQYF.

As regards this clonotype: The junction departs from germline at one end; a sequencing error may be responsible. The V call is TRBV29-1, the J call TRBJ1-2; no clear D gene. The CDR3 contains 17 residues. The germline V gene encodes CDR1 SQVTM and CDR2 ANQGSEA. The CDR3 DNA sequence: TGCAGCGTAATTTCCCCGGGAACCAATGGAGGTAGCTATGGTTACACCTTC. Translated, it gives CSVISPGTNGGSYGYTF.

This clonotype was found a few times. It may be a read error: a sequence one base away is much more abundant. This sequence joins TRBV12-3 or TRBV12-4 and TRBJ1-4; D gene uncertain. With 4 bases removed from V and 0 bases from J, the gap between germline ends came to 12 bases. The CDR3 runs 16 residues. The CDR3 DNA is TGTGCCAGCAGTTATAACGGAGCCTCAACTAATGAAAAACTGTTTTTT. It specifies CASSYNGASTNEKLFF.

A note on this clonotype: Relative to the germline gene, one junction end is altered; a read error may explain this. The gene calls are TRBV14 and TRBJ2-5; 7 nucleotides align to TRBD2. The CDR3 is 11 amino acids. CDR1 is SGHDN and CDR2 is FVKESK in the germline V gene. DNA for the CDR3: TGTGCCAGCACCCAAGCGGGGACCCAGTGTTTC. This translates into CASTQAGTQCF.

Worth noting for this clonotype: A much larger clone differs from this one at a single base, so this may be a read error. The chain carries TRBV12-3 or TRBV12-4 and TRBJ2-2; TRBD2 agrees at 11 bases. This CDR3 has 16 amino acids. CDR3 sequence: CASSSFSGGGTGKLFF. DNA for the CDR3: TGTGCCAGCAGCTCTTTTAGCGGGGGGGGCACCGGGAAGCTGTTTTTT.

Notes on this clonotype: The CDR3 carries no conserved terminal phenylalanine or tryptophan, so it likely arises from a read error. No DNA is shown, since the ends of the CDR3 on it are uncertain; the CDR3 is the one TCRdb lists. The chain combines TRBV6-5 with TRBJ2-1; the table's D call of TRBD1 was not tested on the DNA. CDR1 and CDR2 from the germline V gene are MNHEY and SVGAGI. Termini included, the CDR3 measures 11 amino acids. CDR3: CVSNTGNELFY.

Details on this clonotype: The junction departs from the called germline gene at one end, perhaps through a read error. The gene calls are TRBV11-1 and TRBJ1-2, with D hard to call. This CDR3 region has 12 residues. Germline assignment: CDR1 SGHAT and CDR2 FQDESV (reference sequence). In nucleotides, the CDR3 is TGTGCTAGCTGCTTATACAGATATGGCTATACCTTC. Its translation: CASCLYRYGYTF.

This chain uses TRBV29-1 with TRBJ2-7; either TRBD1 or TRBD2 may supply D (5 bases each). The CDR3 has 12 amino acids. The germline V and J ends were trimmed by 8 bases and 4 bases, with 15 bases remaining between them. Germline V lookup: CDR1 SQVTM, CDR2 ANQGSEA. The CDR3 loop reads CSFGGFTYEQYF. In DNA form, the CDR3 reads TGCAGCTTTGGGGGATTTACATACGAGCAGTACTTC.

On this clonotype itself: The junction does not match germline at one end; this may be a read error. The chain carries TRBV29-1 and TRBJ2-5; tentatively, D is TRBD1 (6 bases). The CDR3 has 16 amino acids. The germline V gene encodes CDR1 SQVTM and CDR2 ANQGSEA. The CDR3 reads CSSKPYLQTGQDTRYF. In DNA form, the CDR3 reads TGCAGCTCCAAGCCCTACCTCCAGACAGGTCAAGATACCCGGTACTTC.

With regard to this clonotype: A junction boundary mismatches the germline segment, possibly from a read error. This sequence joins TRBV11-2 and TRBJ2-2; D is perhaps TRBD2 (5 bases). Germline CDR1 and CDR2: SGHAT and FQNNGV. The CDR3 spans 16 residues. CDR3 region: CANSLVGTWVAGKLFF. In DNA, the CDR3 is TGTGCCAATAGCTTAGTGGGCACATGGGTTGCCGGGAAGCTGTTTTTT.

Only one count was recorded for this clonotype. An end of the junction differs from the germline gene, which may be a read error. The chain has TRBV20-1 and TRBJ1-5, with 8 bases that match TRBD1. Germline CDR1 is DFQATT and CDR2 is SNEGSKA (reference sequence). This CDR3 contains 14 residues. CDR3 in DNA: TGCAGTGCCATCGACAGGGGTAGCAATCAGCTCCAGCATTTT. Amino acids: CSAIDRGSNQLQHF.

The chain is built from TRBV20-1 and TRBJ1-5, with D possibly being TRBD1 (5 bases). The V and J ends lost 4 bases and 2 bases respectively, with 27 bases between them. The CDR3 runs to 19 residues. Germline CDR1 reads DFQATT; CDR2 reads SNEGSKA (reference sequence). The DNA of the CDR3 is TGCAGTGCTACAAACTTCATTGGGGGTTGGAGTTATGGCAATCAGCCCCAGCATTTT. Protein sequence: CSATNFIGGWSYGNQPQHF.

For this clonotype: At one end the junction does not follow the germline gene, possibly because of a read error. The chain has TRBV11-3 and TRBJ1-1; a possible D gene is TRBD1 (6 bases). CDR1 and CDR2 (germline): SGHNT, YENEEA. This CDR3 comprises 16 residues. This CDR3 reads CASSFRDITLNNEAFF. In nucleotides, the CDR3 is TGTGCAAGCAGCTTCCGGGACATAACCCTGAACAATGAAGCGTTCTTT.

With regard to this clonotype: Because it lacks the conserved phenylalanine or tryptophan at the end, this CDR3 is likely a read error. Because the CDR3's place on the DNA is in doubt, the DNA is left out and the CDR3 is given as listed by TCRdb. The chain couples TRBV29-1 to TRBJ2-5. The CDR3 length is 13 residues, termini included. CDR1 and CDR2 (germline): SQVTM, ANQGSEA. The CDR3 loop reads CSMADRFQETECI.

As to this clonotype: A read error may account for a junction end that differs from germline. The chain has TRBV5-1 and TRBJ2-5; maybe TRBD2 (6 bases). Germline CDR1 reads SGHRS; CDR2 reads YFSETQ. CDR3 size: 18 residues. The CDR3 DNA is TGCGCTAGCAGCTTGTTGAGTTTGGGACTTTCTCGGGGAGAGAGCCAGTACTTC. Translation gives CASSLLSLGLSRGESQYF.

With respect to this clonotype: Sequence at one end of the junction differs from germline and may be a read error. This chain links TRBV20-1 with TRBJ2-7; 7 nucleotides match TRBD2. Germline values: CDR1 DFQATT, CDR2 SNEGSKA (reference sequence). The CDR3 runs 15 residues. CDR3 region: CSAREGLVGTYEQYF. DNA of the CDR3: TGCAGTGCTAGAGAAGGACTAGTGGGGACCTACGAACAGTACTTC.

The genes are TRBV29-1 and TRBJ2-7; a weak D match, TRBD1 (5 bases). Germline loops: CDR1 SQVTM, CDR2 ANQGSEA. The ends were cut back, 7 bases at V and 3 bases at J, with 13 bases in the middle. This CDR3 comprises 12 residues. The CDR3 is CSAKVQDYEQYF. The CDR3 DNA reads TGCAGCGCCAAGGTACAGGACTACGAGCAGTACTTC.

This clonotype showed up just a few times. Sequence at one end of the junction differs from germline and may be a read error. This chain uses TRBV29-1 with TRBJ1-2, with 8 bases that match TRBD1. The germline CDR1 and CDR2 sequences are SQVTM and ANQGSEA. The CDR3 consists of 13 residues. The CDR3 is CRVGTGEFYGYTF. In DNA, the CDR3 is TGCAGAGTTGGGACAGGTGAATTCTATGGATACACCTTC.

Notes on this clonotype: The CDR3 carries no conserved terminal phenylalanine or tryptophan, so it likely arises from a read error. It is unclear where the CDR3 begins or ends on the DNA, so no DNA is shown, and the CDR3 is as TCRdb lists it. The rearrangement joins TRBV5-6 to TRBJ2-1; the table's D call of TRBD2 was not tested on the DNA. The CDR3 spans 15 residues, counting both ends. Germline V CDR1 and CDR2: SGHDT, YYEEEE. The CDR3 sequence is CASISPGTPYNEQIL.